This is a list of T cell receptor beta chains from one sample in a study of blood T cell repertoires in COVID-19. This table comes from immunoSEQ multiplex PCR, and its TCRdb copy is limited to in-frame clones, with some not included. The table shows 110,000 or so clones, with 85% occurring only once. The sequenced sample was peripheral blood. Source of these receptors: a human donor in a cohort sampled during active COVID-19. Both conserved end residues are part of each CDR3. Fields, in order: D gene, V gene, clone size, J gene, CDR3 DNA, CDR3 protein. The D gene is left open where the match is weak. Not all rows give a size; the values are once, few, many and, for expanded clones, a class.

.,TRBV28,.,TRBJ1-4,TGTGCCAGCAGTCGAATGGGGGGTAGGGAGTTCGAAAAACTGTTTTTT,CASSRMGGREFEKLFF
.,TRBV11-2,.,TRBJ1-2,TGTGCCAGCAGCTTAGATCGAGGAGGTGGCTACACCTTC,CASSLDRGGGYTF
.,TRBV6-1,.,TRBJ1-2,TGTGCCAGCAGTGAAGTAGAGGCAGTTTCCTATGGCTACACCTTC,CASSEVEAVSYGYTF
TRBD1,TRBV5-4,.,TRBJ2-7,TGTGCCAGCAGCGACCGGGGACAGGGTGGTGAGCAGTACTTC,CASSDRGQGGEQYF
TRBD1,TRBV9,.,TRBJ2-3,TGTGCCAGCAGCGGAGGGACAGGGGGCAGATTGGATACGCAGTATTTT,CASSGGTGGRLDTQYF
.,TRBV10-3,.,TRBJ1-1,TGTGCCATCGGAGAACTAATGAACACTGAAGCTTTCTTT,CAIGELMNTEAFF
.,TRBV6-4,.,TRBJ1-3,TGTGCCAGCACCGTGAGGGTTCGCCTGTTTGGAAACACCATATATTTT,CASTVRVRLFGNTIYF
.,TRBV13,.,TRBJ2-3,TGTGCCAGCAGATGGGGGGGCAGGGCCACAGATACGCAGTATTTT,CASRWGGRATDTQYF
TRBD2,TRBV6-2/TRBV6-3,.,TRBJ2-1,TGTGCCAGCAGTCTAGCGGGGGGGCCTTACAATGAGCAGTTCTTC,CASSLAGGPYNEQFF
TRBD1,TRBV27,few,TRBJ1-6,TGTGCCAGCAGTTTAGGGGTTTCGGGACAGGGGGCGCAGGGCCGCTCACCCCTCCACTTT,CASSLGVSGQGAQGRSPLHF
.,TRBV11-2,few,TRBJ2-1,TGTGCCAGCAGCCCACCCAGGCGGGTGAGCTACAATGAGCAGTTCTTC,CASSPPRRVSYNEQFF
.,TRBV27,once,TRBJ1-5,TGTGCCAGCAGTTTATGGGCCAATAGCAATCAGCCCCAGCATTTT,CASSLWANSNQPQHF
.,TRBV7-2,.,TRBJ2-2,TGTGCCAGCAGCTTAGCAAGCGGCGCGAACACCGGGGAGCTGTTTTTT,CASSLASGANTGELFF
.,TRBV9,.,TRBJ2-3,TGTGCCAGCAGCGTACACACAGATACGCAGTATTTT,CASSVHTDTQYF
TRBD1,TRBV27,few,TRBJ1-1,TGTGCCAGCAGTTTACGGGCAGGGGGCACTGAAGCTTTCTTT,CASSLRAGGTEAFF
TRBD2,TRBV5-1,.,TRBJ2-5,TGCGCCAGCAGCTTACCGCTAGCGGTGATGGAGACCCAGTACTTC,CASSLPLAVMETQYF
.,TRBV7-2,once,TRBJ1-1,TGTGCCAGCAGCTTAGCGTCAGGGAAGAACACTGAAGCTTTCTTT,CASSLASGKNTEAFF
.,TRBV6-1,.,TRBJ1-5,TGTGCCAGCAGTGAACGGTCCGTGCGTGCTAGCAATCAGCCCCAGCATTTT,CASSERSVRASNQPQHF
.,TRBV4-1,.,TRBJ2-3,TGCGCCAGCAGCCACCCCGCGAGAGGTTCGGATACGCAGTATTTT,CASSHPARGSDTQYF
TRBD1,TRBV4-1,once,TRBJ1-1,TGCGCCAGCAGCCCAGTGGGACAGGGAATGAACACTGAAGCTTTCTTT,CASSPVGQGMNTEAFF
.,TRBV10-2,.,TRBJ2-3,TGCGCCAGCGGGCCCCTCGTCCCAGATACGCAGTATTTT,CASGPLVPDTQYF
TRBD1,TRBV5-1,.,TRBJ1-5,TGCGCCAGCAGCTTGGGGGACAGGGAGGATCAGCCCCAGCATTTT,CASSLGDREDQPQHF
.,TRBV5-1,.,TRBJ2-3,TGCGCCAGCAGCTTGGATAGCACCAGCACAGATACGCAGTATTTT,CASSLDSTSTDTQYF
TRBD1,TRBV11-2,.,TRBJ1-1,TGTGCCAGCAGCCCCGACAGGGGAAAGGAAGCTTTCTTT,CASSPDRGKEAFF
.,TRBV19,.,TRBJ1-5,TGTGCCAGTAGTATAGGAGTTTCGGGAAATAGGAATCAGCCCCAGCATTTT,CASSIGVSGNRNQPQHF
TRBD1,TRBV6-2/TRBV6-3,.,TRBJ2-1,TGTGCCAGCAGTTACACCGACAGGGGGGAGGTTGTACTCTTC,CASSYTDRGEVVLF
.,TRBV9,.,TRBJ2-5,TGTGCCAGCAGCGTGTCCCCATCGACGGGACAAGAGACCCAGTACTTC,CASSVSPSTGQETQYF
TRBD1,TRBV5-1,.,TRBJ2-3,TGCGCCAGCAGCTTAACAGGACAGGGTGATACGCAGTATTTT,CASSLTGQGDTQYF
.,TRBV6-2/TRBV6-3,few,TRBJ1-6,TGTGCCAGCAGTTACTCAAATGGAGCCCGCAATATAAATTCACCCCTCCACTTT,CASSYSNGARNINSPLHF
.,TRBV15,.,TRBJ1-5,TGTGCCACCAGCAGAGCCGGAGATTCACACCCCCAGCATTTT,CATSRAGDSHPQHF
TRBD1,TRBV10-2,few,TRBJ2-2,TGCGCCAGCAGTGCAGGGACAGGGTTCTCCGGGGAGCTGTTTTTT,CASSAGTGFSGELFF
TRBD1,TRBV10-3,.,TRBJ2-1,TGTGCCATCAATGAGGGGGCCCACAATGAGCAGTTCTTC,CAINEGAHNEQFF
TRBD2,TRBV19,.,TRBJ2-4,TGTGCCAGTAGTATAGATGGGGATAGCGGGGGGCCAGGGAACATTCAGTACTTC,CASSIDGDSGGPGNIQYF
.,TRBV5-1,.,TRBJ2-6,TGCGCCAGCAGCTTGGAGTTCACAGGCGAGGCTGGGGCCAACGTCCTGACTTTC,CASSLEFTGEAGANVLTF
.,TRBV29-1,.,TRBJ2-3,TGCAGCGTTGCGGGAGCAGGGGATACGCAGTATTTT,CSVAGAGDTQYF
TRBD1,TRBV9,.,TRBJ2-5,TGTGCCAGCAGCGGTACCGGGACAGGGAACCAAGAGACCCAGTACTTC,CASSGTGTGNQETQYF
TRBD1,TRBV10-1,few,TRBJ1-2,TGCGCCAGCAGTGAGGACAGGGGGTATGGCTACACCTTC,CASSEDRGYGYTF
.,TRBV10-3,.,TRBJ2-3,TGTGCCATAGGCGGACAGACAAGCACAGATACGCAGTATTTT,CAIGGQTSTDTQYF
.,TRBV7-2,few,TRBJ2-7,TGTGCCAGCAGCTTAGTGGGACTGAGCTCCTACGAGCAGTACTTC,CASSLVGLSSYEQYF
.,TRBV7-2,.,TRBJ1-1,TGTGCCAGCAGCTTAGGGGGACACACCAGGGAGTTGGCTTTCTTT,CASSLGGHTRELAFF
.,TRBV11-2,.,TRBJ2-7,TGTGCCAGCAGCCCCCAGACAGAGCGATTCACCTACGAGCAGTACTTC,CASSPQTERFTYEQYF
.,TRBV5-1,.,TRBJ2-5,TGCGCCAGCAGCCCGGACTCCTCCACGGGGGAGACCCAGTACTTC,CASSPDSSTGETQYF
.,TRBV4-3,.,TRBJ2-2,TGCGCCAGCAGCCAAGATCTAGCCCGAAGTCCCGGGGAGCTGTTTTTT,CASSQDLARSPGELFF
.,TRBV2,many,TRBJ2-3,TGTGCCAGCAGGGGGGACAACACAGATACGCAGTATTTT,CASRGDNTDTQYF
TRBD1,TRBV6-5,.,TRBJ1-5,TGTGCCAGCAGTACGGGACAGGGGTCTCAGCCCCAGCATTTT,CASSTGQGSQPQHF
TRBD1,TRBV29-1,.,TRBJ1-1,TGCAGCGTGAGACAGGGGGGGGACACTGAAGCTTTCTTT,CSVRQGGDTEAFF
TRBD1,TRBV24-1,.,TRBJ1-2,TGTGCCACCAGTGATGGGGGGACAGGGCCCGGGGACTATGGCTACACCTTC,CATSDGGTGPGDYGYTF
.,TRBV5-4,.,TRBJ2-3,TGTGCCAGCAGCTCCGGACGGGGGGCCAGCACAGATACGCAGTATTTT,CASSSGRGASTDTQYF
TRBD1,TRBV28,.,TRBJ1-2,TGTGCCAGCAGTTTTCCCGGGACAGGACGCGGCTACACCTTC,CASSFPGTGRGYTF
.,TRBV29-1,.,TRBJ1-2,TGCACCCATTCCAGGTGGGTTAACTATGGCTACACCTTC,CTHSRWVNYGYTF
.,TRBV30,.,TRBJ1-5,TGTGCCTGGAGTCTCACGGTTCGCAATCAGCCCCAGCATTTT,CAWSLTVRNQPQHF
TRBD1,TRBV4-1,.,TRBJ2-1,TGCGCCAGCAGCCAAGACAGGACAGGGAATAATGAGCAGTTCTTC,CASSQDRTGNNEQFF
TRBD2,TRBV6-5,.,TRBJ2-1,TGTGCCAGCCCCCGGGGGGAGAGCTCCTACAATGAGCAGTTCTTC,CASPRGESSYNEQFF
TRBD2,TRBV9,once,TRBJ2-1,TGTGCCAGCAGCGTTTACCTCCAGCGGGGGAGCTCCTACAATGAGCAGTTCTTC,CASSVYLQRGSSYNEQFF
TRBD2,TRBV15,.,TRBJ2-2,TGTGCCACCAGCAGAGCCCTAGCGGGGGAGGCCGGGGAGCTGTTTTTT,CATSRALAGEAGELFF
TRBD1,TRBV20-1,.,TRBJ1-2,TGCAGTGCTTCGGACAGGGGCACCTTC,CSASDRGTF
.,TRBV5-1,once,TRBJ1-2,TGCGCCAGCAGAGCTTGGGGTCAGGGTCAAGGCTACACCTTC,CASRAWGQGQGYTF
TRBD2,TRBV3-1/TRBV3-2,.,TRBJ2-1,TGTGCCAGCAGCCACCCGACTAGCGGCAATGAGCAGTTCTTC,CASSHPTSGNEQFF
TRBD1,TRBV6-5,.,TRBJ2-7,TGTGCCAGCAGTAAACCGGGACAGGAGCCCTATGAGCAGTACTTC,CASSKPGQEPYEQYF
.,TRBV19,.,TRBJ1-1,TGTGCCAGTGCGGACAGGAACACTGAAGCTTTCTTT,CASADRNTEAFF